This T cell receptor (beta chain) was observed in a study of blood T cell repertoires in COVID-19. Background on the study: Donors in the United States, Italy and Spain gave samples during acute or convalescent COVID-19. T cells, B-cell-depleted T cells, or PBMCs provided the cDNA or gDNA that served as material.

Per the original methods: Estimation of nucleated cell counts was performed using reference gene primer amplification. Only in-frame clones appear in the TCRdb table, and some are missing; sequencing was by immunoSEQ multiplex PCR. V, J and clone size are taken as reported in that table, and D and trimming were inferred from the DNA itself. The sample records about 230,000 clones, around 86% being singletons. The CDR3 totals 13 residues. CDR1 and CDR2 (germline): SGHVS, FQNEAQ. V was clipped by 5 bases and J by 3 bases, with 10 bases between them. The Seattle patients, enrolled during active infection, were followed longitudinally.

The material sequenced was peripheral blood. V is TRBV7-8 and J is TRBJ1-2; no firm D call. The origin of this receptor is a man in his fifties or sixties with COVID-19, enrolled during active disease. As DNA, the CDR3 is TGTGCCAGCAGCCCTCAAACTTACTATGGCTACACCTTC. Protein product: CASSPQTYYGYTF.